This T cell receptor (beta chain) was documented in a study of blood T cell repertoires in COVID-19. Study-level background: The United States, Italy and Spain were the sources of the acute and convalescent COVID-19 samples. PBMCs, B-cell-depleted T cells, or T cells provided the cDNA or gDNA that made up the material.

Original data processing: Amplification of reference gene primers provided the estimated nucleated cell counts. Assay: immunoSEQ multiplex PCR; the TCRdb copy retains only in-frame clones and omits some. V, J and clone size were drawn from that table, and D and trimming were deduced from the DNA. The sample contains roughly 250,000 clones, around 87% of which appear only once. Germline-derived CDR1 and CDR2 are WNHNN and SYGVQD (reference sequence). The CDR3 contains 14 residues. The germline V and J ends were trimmed by 0 bases and 9 bases, with 14 bases remaining between them. This clonotype was obtained from a man between 60 and 70 years old who had recovered from COVID-19. Sequencing was done on a sample of peripheral blood. The chain recombines TRBV10-1 with TRBJ1-1; D possibly corresponds to TRBD1 (6 bases). CDR3 in amino acids: CASSESGRGQKAFF. DNA for the CDR3: TGCGCCAGCAGTGAGTCTGGCAGGGGACAAAAAGCTTTCTTT.